This T cell receptor (beta chain) is from a study of T cell repertoires in cytomegalovirus infection. The wider study: Well-studied HLA-B-restricted epitopes and recently identified HLA-C-restricted epitopes of CMV were both used in the study. An indication of both CMV infection and matching HLA type came from public TCR beta signatures.

Comment on this clonotype: No antigen is known for it.

One entry per CDR3 protein results from TCRdb running MiXCR on the reads. The table lists some 200,000 distinct CDR3 sequences, around 35% of them singletons. General study points: Ex vivo responses were dominated by HLA-C-restricted CMV-specific TCR beta clonotypes.

The V end lost 0 bases, the J end lost 3 bases, and 9 bases lay between the germline ends. The CDR3 is 14 residues long. Germline CDR1 reads MNHEY; CDR2 reads SMNVEV (reference sequence). The sequences come from CD8+ T cells from cultured PBMCs, collected from culture after CMV antigen stimulation. The TCR was taken from a human donor in good health (CMV status not recorded). Some clones in this sample may be carry-over from other donors' samples. This chain joins TRBV27 and TRBJ2-7; D gene ambiguous. The CDR3 spells CASSLSKQYYEQYF. The CDR3 bases are TGTGCCAGCAGTTTATCGAAACAGTACTACGAGCAGTACTTC.